This T cell receptor (beta chain) originates from a study of T cell responses to AZD1222 COVID-19 vaccine. General observations from the study: It should be noted that donors were predominantly white British and more often female, and clonal diversity was possibly underestimated. Unmutated regions of variants are reportedly targeted by nearly half of spike-specific TCRs.

Comments on this clone: No antigen is known for it.

The J segment lost 9 bases and the V segment lost 4 bases, leaving 8 bases of the junction unmatched. Germline CDR1 reads MGHRA; CDR2 reads YSYEKL. The CDR3 runs 14 residues. Assay used: immunoSEQ multiplex PCR; TCRdb lists only in-frame clones, some missing. The table records about 140,000 clones, 80% to 95% of them present only once. The input for sequencing was peripheral blood, taken 28 days after the second AZD1222 dose. This chain connects TRBV4-1 to TRBJ1-5; 8 nucleotides match TRBD1. The sequence was obtained from an adult who received the AZD1222 COVID-19 vaccine. CDR3 residues: CASSPRQGYGPQHF. The CDR3 region has the DNA TGCGCCAGCAGCCCACGACAGGGGTATGGGCCCCAGCATTTT.